The 14 T cell receptor beta chains presented below share a single source sample, sequenced in a study of T cells after yellow fever vaccination. One entry per CDR3 protein results from TCRdb running MiXCR on the 5' RACE reads. This table holds hundreds of thousands of distinct CDR3 sequences, roughly a sixth found once. Source: PBMCs, taken 4 to 6 days after the first yellow fever vaccination. These receptor sequences come from a man aged 18-30 years who received the YFV17D yellow fever vaccine.

The chain employs TRBV5-1 and TRBJ1-1, with TRBD1 matching over 11 bases. The CDR3 totals 16 residues. V lost 3 bases to trimming and J lost 4 bases; unmatched junction nucleotides: 8. The germline CDR1 and CDR2 sequences are SGHRS and YFSETQ. CDR3 coding DNA: TGCGCCAGCAGCTCCTGGACAGGGGGCCCGGGCACTGAAGCTTTCTTT. Translating it yields CASSSWTGGPGTEAFF.

This clonotype was observed a handful of times. The chain employs TRBV5-1 and TRBJ1-5, with D possibly TRBD1 on 6 matching bases. Germline-derived CDR1 and CDR2 are SGHRS and YFSETQ. The ends were cut back, 4 bases at V and 3 bases at J, with 11 bases in the middle. CDR3 size: 14 residues. CDR3 in amino acids: CASSTGQSNQPQHF. CDR3 DNA: TGCGCCAGCAGCACCGGACAGTCCAATCAGCCCCAGCATTTT.

This clonotype was counted at least ten times. The V and J genes are TRBV19 and TRBJ2-3; D not resolved. Trimming removed 6 bases at V and 6 bases at J, with 10 bases between. Germline values: CDR1 LNHDA, CDR2 SQIVND (reference sequence). The CDR3 runs 12 residues. The CDR3 reads CASSRMGDTQYF. In DNA, the CDR3 is TGTGCCAGTAGCCGGATGGGGGATACGCAGTATTTT.

The rearrangement links TRBV20-1 to TRBJ2-5; D is undetermined. The CDR3 sequence is 15 residues long. Germline values: CDR1 DFQATT, CDR2 SNEGSKA (reference sequence). V gave up 4 bases and J gave up 4 bases, with 19 bases separating them. The DNA for the CDR3 is TGCAGTGCTATCAAGCGACTGGTCCGTGGAGAGACCCAGTACTTC. It is translated as CSAIKRLVRGETQYF.

There are a few counts of this clonotype. This chain links TRBV12-3 or TRBV12-4 with TRBJ2-2; D gene ambiguous. V dropped 4 bases and J dropped 7 bases, with 16 bases sitting between them. The CDR3 spans 15 residues. CDR3 in DNA: TGTGCCAGCAGTTGGTTTGAAATGGTTAACGGGGAGCTGTTTTTT. Protein product: CASSWFEMVNGELFF.

This clonotype was seen a few times. The chain is built from TRBV20-1 and TRBJ1-4, with TRBD1 as a possible D gene (5 bases). V gave up 1 base and J gave up 5 bases, with 17 bases separating them. The CDR3 extends over 16 amino acids. The V gene's germline CDR1 is DFQATT and CDR2 SNEGSKA (reference sequence). The CDR3 protein is CSARGGDARENEKLFF. CDR3 nucleotide sequence: TGCAGTGCTAGAGGGGGGGACGCCCGTGAAAATGAAAAACTGTTTTTT.

The V gene is TRBV6-1, the J gene TRBJ2-7; maybe TRBD1 (6 bases). CDR1 and CDR2 from the germline V gene are MNHNS and SASEGT. Trimming took off 11 bases at V and 7 bases at J, with 27 bases between the two ends. The length of the CDR3 is 15 residues. The CDR3 region has the DNA TGTGCCTCCTTGGGAGTTACAGGGCCTTCCTGGGAGCAGTACTTC. It specifies CASLGVTGPSWEQYF.

The chain employs TRBV4-3 and TRBJ2-1, with 7 bases matching TRBD1. Germline V gives CDR1 LGHNA, CDR2 YSLEER. J gave up 0 bases and V 4 bases, and 6 bases lay outside the gene matches. CDR3 length: 16 amino acids. Written as DNA, the CDR3 is TGCGCCAGCAGCCGCAGAGGGGGCGCCTCCTACAATGAGCAGTTCTTC. Translation: CASSRRGGASYNEQFF.

V gene TRBV19 combines with J gene TRBJ2-7; D not resolved. Germline assignment: CDR1 LNHDA and CDR2 SQIVND (reference sequence). The CDR3 is made up of 14 amino acids. Trimming pared 5 bases from V and 6 bases from J, leaving 17 bases between. This CDR3 is CASSLAGLPGEQYF. CDR3 in DNA: TGTGCCAGTAGTTTGGCAGGATTGCCTGGCGAGCAGTACTTC.

The V and J genes are TRBV25-1 and TRBJ2-2, with TRBD1 identical over 7 bases. This CDR3 has 14 residues. V lost 4 bases and J lost 6; bases outside the gene matches: 5. CDR1 MGHDK and CDR2 SYGVNS come from the germline V gene. The CDR3 DNA is TGTGCCAGCAGTGGACAGGGATACCCCGGGGAGCTGTTTTTT. This gives the protein CASSGQGYPGELFF.

This clonotype was observed a handful of times. The chain's CDR3 is CASSLASGNTYEQYV. CDR3 in DNA: TGTGCCAGCAGCTTGGCGTCGGGCAATACCTACGAGCAGTACGTC. V usage is TRBV5-4 and J usage is TRBJ2-7; no clear D. Germline V gene lookup returns CDR1 SGHNT and CDR2 YYREEE (reference sequence). V was shortened by 0 bases and J by 2 bases, with 12 bases between the two germline ends. The CDR3 runs to 15 residues.

There are a few counts of this clonotype. The gene calls are TRBV6-2 or TRBV6-3 and TRBJ2-1; D perhaps matches TRBD2 (6 bases). The CDR3 runs to 12 residues. V dropped 6 bases and J dropped 11 bases, with 14 bases sitting between them. Germline V gene sequence: CDR1 MNHEY, CDR2 SVGEGT. In DNA, the CDR3 is TGTGCCAGCAGGGGACGGGGGATACAGCAGTTCTTC. It codes for CASRGRGIQQFF.

This clonotype occurred many times. This chain links TRBV4-3 with TRBJ2-7; D may match TRBD1 or TRBD2 (5 bases each). This CDR3 has 16 amino acids. Germline CDR1 is LGHNA and CDR2 is YSLEER. Deletions cut 2 bases from V and 7 bases from J, with 21 bases between. CDR3 loop: CASSQFAGTPDGEQYF. The DNA of the CDR3 is TGCGCCAGCAGCCAATTCGCCGGGACCCCCGACGGTGAGCAGTACTTC.

V gene TRBV18 combines with J gene TRBJ2-7; D gene uncertain. Germline V lookup: CDR1 KGHSH, CDR2 LQKENI. The CDR3 runs to 13 residues. With 3 bases removed from V and 4 bases from J, the gap between germline ends came to 10 bases. The CDR3 reads CASSPVGRYEQYV. CDR3 sequence (DNA): TGTGCCAGCTCACCGGTTGGGCGTTACGAGCAGTACGTC.